Given below is one TCR beta chain in context. The assay was immunoSEQ multiplex PCR, and TCRdb's table has in-frame clones only and misses some. The repertoire includes some 90,000 clones, more than 85% of them detected once, and around 3.5% sits in the top ten. These data originate in a study of OX40 agonist ivuxolimab in advanced cancers. Germline trimming cut 6 bases from V and 5 bases from J; bases unmatched to any gene: 6. The CDR3 is made up of 14 amino acids. Per the germline V gene, CDR1 is SEHNR and CDR2 is FQNEAQ (reference sequence). This chain links TRBV7-9 with TRBJ2-5; 10 positions agree with TRBD2. The origin of this receptor is an adult with an advanced solid tumor such as melanoma, head and neck, liver or kidney cancer. This specimen was CD4+ or CD8+ T cells sorted from blood, taken in a trial of the OX40 agonist ivuxolimab. The chain's CDR3 is CASRAGGPGETQYF. CDR3 in DNA: TGTGCCAGCAGAGCGGGAGGGCCCGGGGAGACCCAGTACTTC.